This TCR beta chain was observed in a study of breast tumors, draining lymph nodes, adjacent tissues. General study results and limits: Tumors had less TCR diversity than lymph nodes, more than nontumor tissue. Data only fit, rather than demonstrated, lymph node origin of most tumor T cells. Data fit most tumor T cells coming from lymph node, expanding in tumor.

TCRdb analysed the multiplex PCR reads with MiXCR anew, one entry per CDR3 protein. The sample gives 200,000 to 250,000 distinct CDR3 sequences, under 35% of which show up once; approximately 3.5% is in the top ten. The lymph nodes were axillary draining lymph nodes from breast cancer patients. The CDR3 length is 15 residues. Trimming at V came to 3 bases and at J to 6 bases, leaving 8 bases not matched to a gene. CDR1 SGHTA and CDR2 FQGNSA come from the germline V gene. Concerning this clonotype: Its specificity is not known.

Sequenced: axillary lymph node tissue. This sequence was found in a female donor with breast cancer. Some clones in this sample may be carry-over from other donors' samples. The rearrangement links TRBV7-2 to TRBJ2-1, with 7 bases matching TRBD2. CDR3 sequence: CASSFQPGLVNEQFF. In DNA form, the CDR3 reads TGTGCCAGCAGCTTCCAACCCGGACTAGTCAATGAGCAGTTCTTC.